One sample yielded the 2 T cell receptor beta chains listed below, sequenced in a study of T-cell reconstitution after alpha-beta-depleted transplantation in children. Unique molecular identifiers tagged the TCRbeta library. TCRdb recomputed calls from the PCR reads with MiXCR, one row per CDR3 protein. The repertoire holds some 840,000 distinct CDR3 sequences, with about 15% as singletons. The sequences come from PBMCs, mostly from graft donor cells, collected 360 days after TCRalphabeta/CD19-depleted stem cell transplant. Every receptor here comes from a male patient younger than 18 who had a stem cell transplant for acute lymphoblastic leukemia, so the T cells may come from the graft donor.

This clonotype showed up many times. The chain couples TRBV6-5 to TRBJ2-7; perhaps TRBD1 as D (5 bases). V was pared by 2 bases and J by 4 bases, with 9 bases between. Germline V gene data show CDR1 as MNHEY and CDR2 as SVGAGI. The CDR3 is 13 residues long. The CDR3 loop reads CASSYGALYEQYF. The CDR3 DNA is TGTGCCAGCAGTTACGGGGCCCTATACGAGCAGTACTTC.

This clonotype was found a few times. This rearrangement joins TRBV29-1 to TRBJ2-7; possibly TRBD1 for D (6 bases). The V and J ends lost 6 bases and 7 bases respectively, with 16 bases between them. From germline, CDR1 is SQVTM and CDR2 ANQGSEA. The CDR3 sequence is 12 residues long. The CDR3 spells CSVGTRTGEQYF. In nucleotides, the CDR3 is TGCAGCGTGGGGACACGAACGGGGGAGCAGTACTTC.